These 17 T cell receptor beta chains came from one sample sequenced in a study of cytomegalovirus exposure and HLA in healthy donors. The data were produced by immunoSEQ multiplex PCR, yet TCRdb's version contains in-frame clones alone and is incomplete. The table records some 64,000 clones, approximately 97% of them present only once. The sample consisted of PBMCs. The receptors shown here come from a woman under 30 in good health and CMV-seropositive.

The V call is TRBV6-6, the J call TRBJ1-1, with D possibly matching TRBD1 (5 bases). The CDR3 totals 14 residues. In germline, CDR1 is MNHNY, CDR2 SVGAGI (reference sequence). Trimming left V 7 bases short and J 2 bases short, with 14 bases between. CDR3 residues: CASTRQGSNTEAFF. The CDR3 coding sequence is TGTGCCAGCACCCGTCAGGGTTCTAACACTGAAGCTTTCTTT.

The chain combines TRBV4-1 with TRBJ2-1; D might be TRBD2 (7 bases). CDR3 length: 16 amino acids. Trimming cost V 2 bases and J 7 bases, with 18 bases left between them. Germline V lookup: CDR1 MGHRA, CDR2 YSYEKL. The CDR3 nucleotides are TGCGCCAGCAGCCAAATTATAGCGGAGGGGGGGAATGAGCAGTTCTTC. Residues: CASSQIIAEGGNEQFF.

The CDR3 sequence: CASSHADGVGTDTQYF. In nucleotides, the CDR3 is TGCGCCAGCAGCCACGCCGACGGAGTGGGCACAGATACGCAGTATTTT. The chain carries TRBV4-1 and TRBJ2-3, with unresolved D. Germline CDR1 MGHRA, CDR2 YSYEKL. V lost 3 bases and J lost 1, with 14 bases in between. CDR3 length equals 16 residues.

This chain links TRBV2 with TRBJ1-1; D unclear. This CDR3 spans 15 amino acids. Looked up from germline, CDR1 is SNHLY and CDR2 is FYNNEI. Trimming removed 6 bases from V and 3 bases from J, with 17 bases in between. CDR3 protein: CASRASGSLYTEAFF. The CDR3 DNA follows: TGTGCCAGCAGGGCTAGTGGCAGCCTGTACACTGAAGCTTTCTTT.

The chain uses TRBV11-2 and TRBJ2-3; TRBD2 might be the D (5 bases). Looked up from germline, CDR1 is SGHAT and CDR2 is FQNNGV. The CDR3 is 15 residues long. Trimming left V 7 bases short and J 2 bases short, with 16 bases between. DNA for the CDR3: TGTGCCAGCACCCTTAGAGACTATTTCACAGATACGCAGTATTTT. Its protein product is CASTLRDYFTDTQYF.

The V call is TRBV2, the J call TRBJ2-4, with 9 bases that match TRBD2. This CDR3 is 19 amino acids long. Trimming removed 10 bases from V and 1 base from J; junction bases left unmatched: 20. Germline loops: CDR1 SNHLY, CDR2 FYNNEI. CDR3 amino acids: CATSILAGIGPIAKNIQYF. For the CDR3, the DNA is TGTGCCACCTCGATCCTAGCGGGGATCGGGCCCATTGCCAAAAACATTCAGTACTTC.

The chain recombines TRBV7-9 with TRBJ1-1; 7 bases agree with TRBD1. The CDR3 consists of 12 residues. Germline loops: CDR1 SEHNR, CDR2 FQNEAQ (reference sequence). The J segment lost 11 bases and the V segment lost 6 bases, leaving 9 bases of the junction unmatched. The CDR3 reads CASRRGQGWAFF. The CDR3 region has the DNA TGTGCCAGCAGGAGGGGGCAGGGATGGGCTTTCTTT.

The chain carries TRBV28 and TRBJ2-5; 8 bases align to TRBD1. CDR1 and CDR2 from the germline V gene are MDHEN and SYDVKM. The ends lost 2 bases at V and 2 bases at J; junction bases unmatched: 4. The CDR3 length is 15 residues. CDR3 DNA sequence: TGTGCCAGCAGTTTACCCAGGGGGCTACAAGAGACCCAGTACTTC. This translates into CASSLPRGLQETQYF.

This clone has just one count. This chain connects TRBV11-2 to TRBJ2-1, with D possibly matching TRBD2 (5 bases). This CDR3 has 16 residues. The ends were cut back, 5 bases at V and 1 base at J, with 15 bases in the middle. CDR1 and CDR2 from the germline V gene are SGHAT and FQNNGV. As DNA, the CDR3 is TGTGCCAGCAGCAGCAAGTTTAGCGCTTCCTACAATGAGCAGTTCTTC. Its translation is CASSSKFSASYNEQFF.

This chain links TRBV7-3 with TRBJ2-7; D might be TRBD2 (6 bases). This CDR3 comprises 13 residues. V lost 6 bases to trimming and J lost 7 bases, with 16 bases between them. The germline gives CDR1 SGHTA, CDR2 FQGTGA. Here the CDR3 DNA reads TGTGCCAGCAGTTTGACCCTTGGGGGGGAGCAGTACTTC. This gives the protein CASSLTLGGEQYF. Variable domain in full (rest from reference TRBV7-3 and TRBJ2-7): GAGVSQTPSNKVTEKGKYVELRCDPISGHTALYWYRQSLGQGPEFLIYFQGTGAADDSGLPNDRFFAVRPEGSVSTLKIQRTERGDSAVYLCASSLTLGGEQYFGPGTRLTVT.

The chain has TRBV4-1 and TRBJ2-7; D not resolved. The CDR3 sequence is 16 residues long. Germline V gene lookup returns CDR1 MGHRA and CDR2 YSYEKL. Deletions cut 0 bases from V and 0 bases from J, with 12 bases between. CDR3 DNA: TGCGCCAGCAGCCAAGAGGAGACGATCGGCTCCTACGAGCAGTACTTC. Protein: CASSQEETIGSYEQYF.

This rearrangement joins TRBV13 to TRBJ2-7, with 9 positions matching TRBD2. The junction had 10 bases not matched to a gene; V was cut back by 10 bases and J by 6 bases. The CDR3 length is 13 residues. Germline V gene sequence: CDR1 PRHDT, CDR2 FYEKMQ (reference sequence). CDR3 in amino acids: CATSSSGSREQYF. CDR3 nucleotide sequence: TGTGCCACCTCAAGTAGCGGGAGTCGCGAGCAGTACTTC.

This clone has only one observation. The V call is TRBV10-3, the J call TRBJ2-7, with 13 bases identical to TRBD2. The V segment lost 5 bases and the J segment 4 bases; nucleotides outside the gene matches: 5. CDR3 length: 15 amino acids. Germline assignment: CDR1 ENHRY and CDR2 SYGVKD. DNA for the CDR3: TGTGCCATCAGTACCGGGACTAGCGGGATTTACGAGCAGTACTTC. Its protein is CAISTGTSGIYEQYF.

The rearrangement links TRBV5-1 to TRBJ2-6, with D possibly being TRBD2 (7 bases). Trimming left V 0 bases short and J 3 bases short, with 16 bases between. This CDR3 spans 18 amino acids. Germline V CDR1 and CDR2: SGHRS, YFSETQ. CDR3 loop: CASSLAKLGGDGANVLTF. The DNA for the CDR3 is TGCGCCAGCAGCTTGGCCAAATTAGGGGGGGATGGGGCCAACGTCCTGACTTTC.

This clone was found a few times. The V gene is TRBV19, the J gene TRBJ2-1; tentatively, D is TRBD2 (6 bases). The CDR3 contains 15 residues. Trimming cost V 0 bases and J 7 bases, with 13 bases left between them. Germline loops: CDR1 LNHDA, CDR2 SQIVND (reference sequence). For the CDR3, the DNA is TGTGCCAGTAGTATAGAAGGAGGGAAGGGTAATGAGCAGTTCTTC. Translation gives CASSIEGGKGNEQFF.

The chain employs TRBV6-1 and TRBJ2-3; D may be TRBD2 (5 bases). Deletions cut 11 bases from V and 4 bases from J, with 13 bases between. The CDR3 is 12 amino acids. Germline CDR1 is MNHNS and CDR2 is SASEGT. The CDR3 region has the DNA TGTGCCGGCCATACTAGACCAGATACGCAGTATTTT. Translating gives CAGHTRPDTQYF.

This chain joins TRBV28 and TRBJ1-5; TRBD1 agrees at 7 bases. CDR3 length: 16 amino acids. Germline-derived CDR1 and CDR2 are MDHEN and SYDVKM. J was trimmed by 6 bases and V by 2 bases; bases with no gene match: 10. This CDR3 is CASSLHTGAPGQPQHF. CDR3 DNA sequence: TGTGCCAGCAGTTTACATACAGGGGCCCCGGGTCAGCCCCAGCATTTT.